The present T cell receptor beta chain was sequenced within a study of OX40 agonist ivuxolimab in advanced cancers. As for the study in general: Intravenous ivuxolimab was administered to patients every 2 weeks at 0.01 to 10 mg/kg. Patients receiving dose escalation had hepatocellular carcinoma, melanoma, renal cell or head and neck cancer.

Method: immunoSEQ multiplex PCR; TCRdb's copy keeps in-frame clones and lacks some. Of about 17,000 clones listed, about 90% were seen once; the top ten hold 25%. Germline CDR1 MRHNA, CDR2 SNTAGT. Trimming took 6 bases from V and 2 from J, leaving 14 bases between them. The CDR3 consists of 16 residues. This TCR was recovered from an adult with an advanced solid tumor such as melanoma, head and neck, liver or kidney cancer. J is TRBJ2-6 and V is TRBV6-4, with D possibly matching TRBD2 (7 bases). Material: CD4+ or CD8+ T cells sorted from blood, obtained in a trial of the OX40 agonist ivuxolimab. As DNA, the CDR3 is TGTGCCAGCAGCGAAAGGGGGGGCGCTGGGGCCAACGTCCTGACTTTC. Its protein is CASSERGGAGANVLTF.